These 18 T cell receptor beta chains were sequenced from one sample in a study of cytomegalovirus exposure and HLA in healthy donors. Sequenced by immunoSEQ multiplex PCR; TCRdb stores in-frame clones only, minus some. The table includes some 120,000 clones, over 85% detected once. The sequenced sample consisted of PBMCs. These receptors were taken from a young man in good health and CMV-seronegative.

This clone has only a few counts. The chain has TRBV7-2 and TRBJ2-7; D might be TRBD2 (7 bases). The V gene lost 1 base and the J gene lost 6 bases, with 19 bases spanning the gap. CDR1 is SGHTA and CDR2 is FQGNSA in the germline V gene. The CDR3 loop spans 16 amino acids. CDR3: CASSLVGSRGGGEQYF. The CDR3 nucleotides read TGTGCCAGCAGCTTAGTAGGTTCGAGGGGGGGAGGCGAGCAGTACTTC.

The J gene is TRBJ2-2, the V gene TRBV18; TRBD1 agrees at 8 bases. Germline CDR1 and CDR2: KGHSH and LQKENI. Trimming at V came to 6 bases and at J to 1 base, leaving 4 bases not matched to a gene. This CDR3 is 15 amino acids long. As DNA, the CDR3 is TGTGCCAGCTCCCAAGGGACAGGGAACACCGGGGAGCTGTTTTTT. The encoded protein is CASSQGTGNTGELFF.

The CDR3 region is CASSFGDRESYEQYF. DNA of the CDR3: TGCGCCAGCAGCTTCGGGGACAGGGAGTCCTACGAGCAGTACTTC. The chain joins TRBV5-1 to TRBJ2-7; 9 bases are shared with TRBD1. The CDR3 loop spans 15 amino acids. The germline CDR1 and CDR2 sequences are SGHRS and YFSETQ. V lost 2 bases and J lost 1; bases outside the gene matches: 4.

This CDR3 is CASGLVLGANTEAFF. The CDR3 DNA is TGTGCTAGTGGTTTGGTCCTTGGGGCTAACACTGAAGCTTTCTTT. This chain uses TRBV12-5 with TRBJ1-1, with D possibly TRBD1 on 5 matching bases. CDR1 and CDR2 (germline): LGHNT, FRNRAP. There are 15 residues in the CDR3. V was shortened by 0 bases and J by 2 bases, with 10 bases between the two germline ends.

V is TRBV6-5 and J is TRBJ1-2; D gene ambiguous. Trimming pared 5 bases from V and 1 base from J, leaving 8 bases between. The germline V gene encodes CDR1 MNHEY and CDR2 SVGAGI. This CDR3 is 13 amino acids long. DNA for the CDR3: TGTGCCAGCAGTCAACACTATAACTATGGCTACACCTTC. Protein product: CASSQHYNYGYTF.

In DNA form, the CDR3 reads TGTGCCAGCTCGAATACAGGGGTGACTGAAGCTTTCTTT. This gives the protein CASSNTGVTEAFF. The rearrangement uses TRBV19 and TRBJ1-1; 7 nucleotides align to TRBD1. The CDR3 spans 13 residues. Trimming removed 9 bases from V and 5 bases from J; junction bases left unmatched: 9. CDR1 is LNHDA and CDR2 is SQIVND in the germline V gene (reference sequence). The full variable domain, in which reference TRBV19 and TRBJ1-1 provide the parts outside the CDR3, is DGGITQSPKYLFRKEGQNVTLSCEQNLNHDAMYWYRQDPGQGLRLIYYSQIVNDFQKGDIAEGYSVSREKKESFPLTVTSAQKNPTAFYLCASSNTGVTEAFFGQGTRLTVV.

The rearrangement uses TRBV4-3 and TRBJ2-1, with D possibly matching TRBD2 (7 bases). Germline CDR1 LGHNA, CDR2 YSLEER. The V and J ends lost 1 base and 6 bases respectively, with 16 bases between them. The CDR3 is made up of 16 amino acids. CDR3 residues: CASSQVGRGQGNEQFF. CDR3 in DNA: TGCGCCAGCAGCCAAGTCGGGCGGGGGCAGGGCAATGAGCAGTTCTTC.

V is TRBV7-9 and J is TRBJ1-2; TRBD1 agrees at 8 bases. CDR3 size: 12 residues. From germline, CDR1 is SEHNR and CDR2 FQNEAQ (reference sequence). V gave up 5 bases and J gave up 8 bases; unmatched junction bases: 4. The CDR3 bases are TGTGCCAGCAGCCTGGACAGGGAAGGCTACACCTTC. It specifies CASSLDREGYTF.

The V and J genes are TRBV7-8 and TRBJ1-1; 7 nucleotides match TRBD1. V shed 4 bases, J shed 6 bases, and the junction held 5 bases outside the gene matches. Germline CDR1 reads SGHVS; CDR2 reads FQNEAQ. The CDR3 extends over 13 amino acids. The CDR3 DNA reads TGTGCCAGCAGCTCCCAGGGGGTGGCTGAAGCTTTCTTT. Protein product: CASSSQGVAEAFF.

The rearrangement uses TRBV14 and TRBJ2-5, with no clear D. This CDR3 spans 13 amino acids. Germline lookup yields CDR1 SGHDN and CDR2 FVKESK. Trimming took 5 bases from V and 2 from J, leaving 9 bases between them. CDR3 in amino acids: CASSARIQETQYF. In DNA form, the CDR3 reads TGTGCCAGCAGCGCGAGAATACAAGAGACCCAGTACTTC.

The chain has TRBV9 and TRBJ2-7; 7 bases are shared with TRBD1. The V segment lost 2 bases and the J segment 2 bases; nucleotides outside the gene matches: 7. The CDR3 is 15 amino acids. Germline V CDR1 and CDR2: SGDLS, YYNGEE. The CDR3 sequence is CASSVDREGAYEQYF. The CDR3 DNA reads TGTGCCAGCAGCGTCGACAGGGAAGGGGCCTACGAGCAGTACTTC.

The rearrangement links TRBV6-6 to TRBJ2-2; D perhaps matches TRBD1 (6 bases). Deletions cut 9 bases from V and 0 bases from J, with 17 bases between. The germline V gene has CDR1 MNHNY and CDR2 SVGAGI (reference sequence). The CDR3 sequence is 16 residues long. The DNA for the CDR3 is TGTGCCAGTAGGAACAGGGAGCCCGCGAACACCGGGGAGCTGTTTTTT. Its protein is CASRNREPANTGELFF.

The CDR3 is CASSLVKHRGRGETQYF. In DNA form, the CDR3 reads TGTGCCAGCAGCTTAGTCAAGCACAGGGGGAGGGGAGAGACCCAGTACTTC. The J gene is TRBJ2-5, the V gene TRBV7-8, with D maybe TRBD1 (8 bases). The CDR3 has 17 amino acids. Germline V gene data show CDR1 as SGHVS and CDR2 as FQNEAQ. The V and J ends lost 1 base and 4 bases respectively, with 19 bases between them. Supplemented by reference TRBV7-8 and TRBJ2-5, the full variable domain reads GAGVSQSPRYKVAKRGQDVALRCDPISGHVSLFWYQQALGQGPEFLTYFQNEAQLDKSGLPSDRFFAERPEGSVSTLKIQRTQQEDSAVYLCASSLVKHRGRGETQYFGPGTRLLVL.

The chain combines TRBV11-1 with TRBJ2-7; TRBD2 matches 8 bases. The V and J ends lost 7 bases and 6 bases, in that order; junction bases with no gene match: 11. CDR3 length: 14 amino acids. CDR1 and CDR2 (germline): SGHAT, FQDESV (reference sequence). The CDR3 loop is CASTVRGGSSEQYF. The CDR3 DNA is TGTGCCAGCACCGTTCGGGGGGGGTCTAGCGAGCAGTACTTC.

The chain recombines TRBV28 with TRBJ2-7; 7 bases fit TRBD2. Germline values: CDR1 MDHEN, CDR2 SYDVKM. The CDR3 spans 14 residues. V was pared by 6 bases and J by 0 bases, with 5 bases of the junction left unmatched. CDR3 bases: TGTGCCAGCAGCACCGGGACTAACTCCTACGAGCAGTACTTC. Translating gives CASSTGTNSYEQYF.

This chain links TRBV9 with TRBJ1-2, with 8 bases identical to TRBD1. CDR3 length: 15 residues. CDR1 is SGDLS, CDR2 YYNGEE, per germline. V lost 0 bases and J lost 5; bases outside the gene matches: 6. The CDR3 sequence: CASSVAQGANYGYTF. CDR3 coding DNA: TGTGCCAGCAGCGTAGCCCAGGGGGCGAATTATGGCTACACCTTC.

Here the CDR3 reads CASSQEVTVANYGYTF. In DNA, the CDR3 is TGTGCCAGCAGCCAAGAGGTAACCGTGGCCAACTATGGCTACACCTTC. The gene calls are TRBV4-2 and TRBJ1-2; D is ambiguous. The V gene's germline CDR1 is LGHNA and CDR2 YNFKEQ. The length of the CDR3 is 16 residues. The V and J ends lost 0 bases and 2 bases respectively, with 13 bases between them.

The chain combines TRBV6-6 with TRBJ2-7, with D tentatively TRBD2 (5 bases). With 0 bases removed from V and 1 base from J, the gap between germline ends came to 7 bases. CDR1 is MNHNY and CDR2 is SVGAGI in the germline V gene (reference sequence). The CDR3 length is 14 residues. The CDR3 sequence is CASSYSGGSYEQYF. The CDR3 DNA is TGTGCCAGCAGTTACTCAGGAGGTTCCTACGAGCAGTACTTC.